Below, 6 T cell receptor beta chains from the same sample are listed, as sequenced in a study of a mutant IDH1 vaccine in newly diagnosed glioma. Sequencing was performed with immunoSEQ multiplex PCR; in TCRdb, only in-frame clones are kept and a portion is missing. The profile shows tens of thousands of clones, approximately 90% of them singletons. The time point: baseline, week 1 (first vaccination visit). Treatment meaning: pre-vaccination baseline after standard-of-care therapy. The source material was PBMCs, sampled from a glioma patient treated with radiotherapy, temozolomide or both. These TCRs come from a man younger than 40 with glioma.

This clone occurred once. The J gene is TRBJ2-7, the V gene TRBV6-6; D not resolved. Trimming took 0 bases from V and 0 from J, leaving 9 bases between them. There are 15 residues in the CDR3. The germline V gene encodes CDR1 MNHNY and CDR2 SVGAGI (reference sequence). The CDR3 reads CASSYSLEASYEQYF. In nucleotides, the CDR3 is TGTGCCAGCAGTTACTCGCTAGAGGCCTCCTACGAGCAGTACTTC.

The rearrangement uses TRBV19 and TRBJ1-2; TRBD1 is a possible D gene (6 bases). Germline lookup yields CDR1 LNHDA and CDR2 SQIVND (reference sequence). Trimming pared 3 bases from V and 0 bases from J, leaving 11 bases between. This CDR3 is built from 15 residues. In DNA, the CDR3 is TGTGCCAGTAGTATCCTAGGGGGAGCTAACTATGGCTACACCTTC. This codes for CASSILGGANYGYTF.

The V call is TRBV19, the J call TRBJ2-2, with D perhaps matching TRBD2 (6 bases). The ends were cut back, 1 base at V and 13 bases at J, with 16 bases in the middle. Germline V lookup: CDR1 LNHDA, CDR2 SQIVND (reference sequence). The CDR3 contains 14 residues. CDR3 residues: CASSIGGTPKRLFF. CDR3 nucleotides: TGTGCCAGTAGTATAGGCGGGACTCCCAAAAGGCTGTTTTTT. Combining the CDR3 with reference TRBV19 and TRBJ2-2 gives the whole variable domain DGGITQSPKYLFRKEGQNVTLSCEQNLNHDAMYWYRQDPGQGLRLIYYSQIVNDFQKGDIAEGYSVSREKKESFPLTVTSAQKNPTAFYLCASSIGGTPKRLFFGEGSRLTVL.

The CDR3 reads CASSPDSWGNTIYF. DNA of the CDR3: TGTGCCAGCTCACCCGACAGTTGGGGAAACACCATATATTTT. V and J are TRBV18 and TRBJ1-3; D possibly corresponds to TRBD1 (5 bases). The CDR3 extends over 14 amino acids. Trimming removed 3 bases from V and 4 bases from J, with 10 bases in between. Germline V lookup: CDR1 KGHSH, CDR2 LQKENI.

The V gene is TRBV5-1, the J gene TRBJ2-5; 9 bases are a match to TRBD2. The V segment lost 0 bases and the J segment 9 bases; nucleotides outside the gene matches: 15. The CDR3 loop spans 17 amino acids. Germline CDR1 reads SGHRS; CDR2 reads YFSETQ. The CDR3 loop is CASSLGPVAGEGSAQYF. The CDR3 DNA follows: TGCGCCAGCAGCTTGGGTCCTGTAGCGGGAGAAGGGTCGGCCCAGTACTTC.

The J gene is TRBJ1-2, the V gene TRBV6-1; no reliable D call. The CDR3 is 15 amino acids. The germline V gene has CDR1 MNHNS and CDR2 SASEGT. V was clipped by 4 bases and J by 2 bases, with 14 bases between them. CDR3 in amino acids: CASSGPYPRNYGYTF. CDR3 nucleotides: TGTGCCAGCAGTGGACCCTACCCGCGGAACTATGGCTACACCTTC.